This TCR beta chain came from a study of cytomegalovirus exposure and HLA in healthy donors. Study-wide context: As released early, the data held roughly 85 million unique TCRs from HLA-typed donors. Regarding the study as a whole: It was fewer than 200 TCR beta chains that were listed as cytomegalovirus-associated. Accounts indicate the classifier identified cytomegalovirus status with strong specificity and sensitivity.

Remarks on this clone: The antigen is not known.

A multiplex PCR was run with 60 Vbeta primers and 13 Jbeta primers. Profiling relied on immunoSEQ multiplex PCR, and the TCRdb table lists in-frame clones only, not all of them. The table lists 180,000 or so clones, roughly four fifths of them singletons. The ends were cut back, 2 bases at V and 10 bases at J, with 13 bases in the middle. The CDR3 totals 13 residues. Looked up from germline, CDR1 is WNHNN and CDR2 is SYGVQD (reference sequence). The source of this sequence is a young woman in good health and CMV-seropositive. Material: PBMCs. This rearrangement joins TRBV10-1 to TRBJ2-3; D perhaps matches TRBD2 (6 bases). CDR3 nucleotide sequence: TGCGCCAGCAGTGAGCTACGGGACTCATCGCAGTATTTT. This encodes CASSELRDSSQYF.